This TCR beta chain was retrieved from a study of metastatic and nonmetastatic thyroid tumors. The authors' processing: Researchers built a distant-metastasis classifier for papillary thyroid cancer that drew on CDR3 differences across clinicopathological groups. Through MiXCR, TCRdb re-clonotyped the PCR reads. The V and J calls and clone size come from TCRdb's table, not from the authors' own analysis. Among approximately 86,000 clones listed, 9.5% to 15% were seen once. Patients were all untreated before their thyroid surgery. The table lists this clone with many counts. Germline values: CDR1 ENHRY, CDR2 SYGVKD. The CDR3 loop spans 19 amino acids. The V gene end was trimmed by 2 bases and the J gene end by 7 bases; junction bases not matched to a gene: 16.

Specimen: tumor tissue. This chain links TRBV10-3 with TRBJ2-1; TRBD2 matches at 11 bases. The source is a female donor with papillary thyroid cancer or a benign thyroid nodule (not recorded which). Some clones in this sample may be carry-over from other donors' samples. The CDR3 DNA sequence: TGTGCCATCAGTGAGGGGGCAGTACTAGCGGGAGCAATAGATAATGAGCAGTTCTTC. The encoded protein is CAISEGAVLAGAIDNEQFF.